These T cell receptor beta chains were read from a single sample in a study of tumor-infiltrating lymphocytes in localized non-small cell lung cancer. TCRdb's table, derived via immunoSEQ multiplex PCR, lists solely in-frame clones and lacks some. The repertoire includes some 11,000 clones, roughly 60% of them detected once, and more than 9% sits in the top ten. Source material: lung tumor tissue. The origin of the receptors is a human donor with non-small cell lung cancer. Each CDR3 is given with its conserved first and last residue. The D gene is left open where the match is weak. Clone size is given for some rows only: seen once, a few or many times, or a class if the clone is expanded.

cdr3_aa cdr3_nt v_call cdr3_length clone_size j_call d_call
CASSQDQWFRGSYNSPLHF TGCGCCAGCAGCCAAGATCAGTGGTTTCGGGGATCCTATAATTCACCCCTCCACTTT TRBV4-1 19 NA TRBJ1-6 NA
CATSREKTMNTEAFF TGTGCCACCAGCAGAGAAAAAACTATGAACACTGAAGCTTTCTTT TRBV15 15 NA TRBJ1-1 NA
CASSPTGQGWNEQFF TGTGCCAGCTCACCGACGGGACAGGGTTGGAATGAGCAGTTCTTC TRBV18 15 NA TRBJ2-1 TRBD1
CASSERENSPLHF TGTGCCAGCAGCGAAAGAGAGAATTCACCCCTCCACTTT TRBV11-2 13 NA TRBJ1-6 NA
CASSLQPLDCEQYF TGTGCCAGCAGCTTACAACCCCTCGACTGCGAGCAGTACTTC TRBV7-2 14 NA TRBJ2-7 NA
CASSLTPVNLYGYTF TGTGCCAGCAGCTTGACACCCGTGAACCTCTATGGCTACACCTTC TRBV7-4 15 NA TRBJ1-2 NA
CASSWGRDTEAFF TGTGCCAGTAGTTGGGGGCGCGACACTGAAGCTTTCTTT TRBV19 13 NA TRBJ1-1 NA
CASSLVSEAFF TGTGCCAGCAGCTTAGTCTCTGAAGCTTTCTTT TRBV7-9 11 NA TRBJ1-1 NA
CASSPSGYQETQYF TGTGCCAGCAGCCCCAGCGGGTACCAAGAGACCCAGTACTTC TRBV7-2 14 NA TRBJ2-5 NA
CASVGTNQPQHF TGTGCCAGCGTTGGGACCAATCAGCCCCAGCATTTT TRBV6-6 12 NA TRBJ1-5 NA
CASSSSGGALNEQFF TGTGCCAGCAGTTCCTCAGGGGGAGCCTTAAATGAGCAGTTCTTC TRBV7-9 15 NA TRBJ2-1 TRBD1
CASSDPGTADTQYF TGTGCCAGCAGTGATCCTGGGACAGCAGATACGCAGTATTTT TRBV25-1 14 NA TRBJ2-3 TRBD1
CATTSGPTNEKLFF TGTGCCACCACCTCCGGGCCAACTAATGAAAAACTGTTTTTT TRBV6-5 14 NA TRBJ1-4 NA
CASSVGLAGVSEQFF TGTGCCAGCAGCGTGGGACTAGCGGGAGTAAGTGAGCAGTTCTTC TRBV11-2 15 NA TRBJ2-1 TRBD2
CASSDGTTYF TGCGCCAGCAGCGACGGGACGACGTACTTC TRBV4-1 10 few TRBJ2-5 NA
CASSEAGQVAYGYTF TGTGCCAGCAGTGAAGCGGGGCAGGTAGCCTATGGCTACACCTTC TRBV6-1 15 NA TRBJ1-2 NA
CASSLTKGYEQYF TGTGCCAGCAGCCTGACGAAGGGCTACGAGCAGTACTTC TRBV7-6 13 NA TRBJ2-7 NA
CSVGWQGGYGYTF TGCAGCGTTGGGTGGCAGGGAGGTTATGGCTACACCTTC TRBV29-1 13 medium-sized TRBJ1-2 NA
CASSEGGRRSAEAFF TGTGCCAGCAGTGAAGGGGGCAGGAGGAGCGCTGAAGCTTTCTTT TRBV2 15 NA TRBJ1-1 NA